One and the same sample provided the 7 T cell receptor beta chains below, sequenced in a study of PD-1 blockade in classical Hodgkin lymphoma. Each patient's relapse followed autologous stem cell transplantation, and brentuximab vedotin exposure varied. Clones were read by immunoSEQ multiplex PCR, and TCRdb kept only the in-frame ones, dropping some. This table has tens of thousands of clones, 73% appearing once. Specimen: peripheral blood mononuclear cells (PBMCs), collected at baseline. The source of these receptors is a human donor with classical Hodgkin lymphoma.

A remark on this clone: This same CDR3 is encoded by further DNA sequences in the sample. V gene TRBV19 combines with J gene TRBJ2-7, with 10 bases that match TRBD1. The CDR3 loop spans 13 amino acids. Per the germline V gene, CDR1 is LNHDA and CDR2 is SQIVND (reference sequence). The V segment lost 6 bases and the J segment 5 bases; nucleotides outside the gene matches: 4. CDR3 protein: CASSRGQGNEQYF. Here the CDR3 DNA reads TGTGCCAGTAGCAGGGGACAGGGGAACGAGCAGTACTTC.

CDR3 in amino acids: CASSSSLWETQYF. The DNA of the CDR3 is TGTGCCAGCAGCTCAAGCTTGTGGGAGACCCAGTACTTC. The V and J genes are TRBV7-8 and TRBJ2-5; D is unclear. The CDR3 is 13 amino acids. V dropped 4 bases and J dropped 5 bases, with 11 bases sitting between them. Germline CDR1 SGHVS, CDR2 FQNEAQ.

The chain carries TRBV7-9 and TRBJ2-1, with TRBD2 matching over 8 bases. From germline, CDR1 is SEHNR and CDR2 FQNEAQ (reference sequence). The V segment lost 4 bases and the J segment 7 bases; nucleotides outside the gene matches: 9. CDR3 length: 15 residues. CDR3 residues: CASSSLNSGMNEQFF. As DNA, the CDR3 is TGTGCCAGCAGCTCCCTTAATAGCGGGATGAATGAGCAGTTCTTC.

This clone has only a few counts. The gene calls are TRBV9 and TRBJ1-3; a weak D match, TRBD1 (6 bases). Germline CDR1 reads SGDLS; CDR2 reads YYNGEE. Trimming removed 0 bases at V and 3 bases at J, with 13 bases between. The CDR3 covers 16 residues. In DNA, the CDR3 is TGTGCCAGCAGCGTAGGTTCCGGGACAAATGGAAACACCATATATTTT. This translates into CASSVGSGTNGNTIYF.

The rearrangement links TRBV7-7 to TRBJ2-2; 10 bases align to TRBD1. This CDR3 comprises 15 residues. V gave up 7 bases and J gave up 5 bases; unmatched junction bases: 7. Germline V gene lookup returns CDR1 SSHAT and CDR2 FNYEAQ (reference sequence). CDR3 amino acids: CASTAGTGETGELFF. The CDR3 DNA reads TGTGCCAGCACGGCCGGGACAGGGGAGACCGGGGAGCTGTTTTTT.

This sequence joins TRBV5-1 and TRBJ1-2; D uncertain. This CDR3 region has 16 residues. Germline V gene data show CDR1 as SGHRS and CDR2 as YFSETQ. Deletions cut 1 base from V and 8 bases from J, with 21 bases between. This CDR3 is CASSLLGIRTNVGYTF. As DNA, the CDR3 is TGCGCCAGCAGCTTGCTGGGAATAAGAACAAACGTAGGCTACACCTTC.

The chain employs TRBV6-5 and TRBJ2-1; D is ambiguous. The V end lost 1 base, the J end lost 8 bases, and 9 bases lay between the germline ends. The CDR3 is made up of 13 amino acids. Germline loops: CDR1 MNHEY, CDR2 SVGAGI. CDR3 nucleotides: TGTGCCAGCAGTTACTTTGACGGCGATGAGCAGTTCTTC. The encoded protein is CASSYFDGDEQFF.